One and the same sample provided the 24 T cell receptor beta chains below, sequenced in a study of a mutant IDH1 vaccine in newly diagnosed glioma. These receptors' antigens are unknown. Repertoires were generated with immunoSEQ multiplex PCR, while TCRdb's copy carries only in-frame clones and drops some. This table holds tens of thousands of clones, more than 70% found once. Noted time point: week 47, end of study. With topical imiquimod, each dose of the vaccine consisted of 300 ug of mutant IDH1 20-mer peptide. Sequencing used PBMCs, obtained from a glioma patient whose treatment included an IDH1 peptide vaccine. These receptors were obtained from a man aged 40-50 years with glioma.

The rearrangement links TRBV7-9 to TRBJ2-3, with a possible D match to TRBD2 (5 bases). From germline, CDR1 is SEHNR and CDR2 FQNEAQ (reference sequence). Deletions cut 1 base from V and 6 bases from J, with 11 bases between. The CDR3 runs to 14 residues. CDR3 loop: CASSLENQRDTQYF. The CDR3 coding sequence is TGTGCCAGCAGCTTAGAAAATCAGCGGGATACGCAGTATTTT.

V and J are TRBV19 and TRBJ2-2; D is uncertain. There are 14 residues in the CDR3. CDR1 is LNHDA and CDR2 is SQIVND in the germline V gene (reference sequence). V was pared by 5 bases and J by 5 bases, with 12 bases between. CDR3 in DNA: TGTGCCAGTAGTTTTTTCACCGGGACCGGGGAGCTGTTTTTT. It translates to CASSFFTGTGELFF.

This clone showed up just a few times. This rearrangement joins TRBV7-2 to TRBJ2-2; a possible D gene is TRBD2 (5 bases). Germline CDR1 SGHTA, CDR2 FQGNSA. This CDR3 has 13 residues. Trimming removed 4 bases at V and 3 bases at J, with 6 bases between. In DNA, the CDR3 is TGTGCCAGCAGCTCGGACTACACCGGGGAGCTGTTTTTT. It specifies CASSSDYTGELFF.

This clone came up once. The chain combines TRBV18 with TRBJ1-1, with D possibly being TRBD1 (6 bases). The CDR3 has 12 residues. With 2 bases removed from V and 8 bases from J, the gap between germline ends came to 9 bases. Germline lookup yields CDR1 KGHSH and CDR2 LQKENI. CDR3 nucleotides: TGTGCCAGCTCACCAACAGGGCAGGAAGCTTTCTTT. Translation gives CASSPTGQEAFF.

The CDR3 loop is CASGYGLAGEQETQYF. CDR3 coding DNA: TGTGCCAGCGGCTACGGACTAGCGGGGGAACAAGAGACCCAGTACTTC. The chain employs TRBV5-6 and TRBJ2-5; 13 bases are a match to TRBD2. Germline assignment: CDR1 SGHDT and CDR2 YYEEEE. After removal of 7 bases from V and 2 bases from J, the junction contained 8 bases not matched to a gene. CDR3 length equals 16 residues. The full variable domain, rest sourced from reference TRBV5-6 and TRBJ2-5, is DAGVTQSPTHLIKTRGQQVTLRCSPKSGHDTVSWYQQALGQGPQFIFQYYEEEERQRGNFPDRFSGHQFPNYSSELNVNALLLGDSALYLCASGYGLAGEQETQYFGPGTRLLVL.

The chain uses TRBV5-6 and TRBJ2-2; D possibly corresponds to TRBD1 (5 bases). Germline-derived CDR1 and CDR2 are SGHDT and YYEEEE. This CDR3 comprises 15 residues. Trimming stripped 0 bases from V and 0 bases from J, with 6 bases between. The CDR3 DNA follows: TGTGCCAGCAGCTTGGAAGGGGCGAACACCGGGGAGCTGTTTTTT. Protein sequence: CASSLEGANTGELFF. The full variable domain, its missing parts supplied by reference TRBV5-6 and TRBJ2-2, is DAGVTQSPTHLIKTRGQQVTLRCSPKSGHDTVSWYQQALGQGPQFIFQYYEEEERQRGNFPDRFSGHQFPNYSSELNVNALLLGDSALYLCASSLEGANTGELFFGEGSRLTVL.

The table lists this clone with a count of one. V and J are TRBV18 and TRBJ2-7; 8 bases match TRBD1. The CDR3 is 15 amino acids. V dropped 4 bases and J dropped 5; count of bases not matched to a gene: 10. Germline CDR1 KGHSH, CDR2 LQKENI. CDR3 bases: TGTGCCAGCTCACTCGGGACAGGAGCTGAGAACGAGCAGTACTTC. It specifies CASSLGTGAENEQYF.

This sequence joins TRBV14 and TRBJ2-5; D perhaps matches TRBD1 (5 bases). Germline loops: CDR1 SGHDN, CDR2 FVKESK. The CDR3 has 15 amino acids. Trimming took 0 bases from V and 6 from J, leaving 14 bases between them. CDR3 protein: CASSQDKGWTKTQYF. The DNA for the CDR3 is TGTGCCAGCAGCCAAGATAAGGGGTGGACGAAGACCCAGTACTTC.

The J gene is TRBJ1-5, the V gene TRBV28; TRBD1 matches at 8 bases. With V trimmed by 4 bases and J by 6 bases, 17 bases remained unmatched. The CDR3 totals 18 residues. CDR1 MDHEN and CDR2 SYDVKM come from the germline V gene. In nucleotides, the CDR3 is TGTGCCAGCAGTTCCCACGCCACAGGGGGTGTATTCGGTCAGCCCCAGCATTTT. It translates to CASSSHATGGVFGQPQHF.

The chain joins TRBV6-5 to TRBJ2-7; possibly TRBD2 for D (5 bases). This CDR3 has 15 amino acids. Per germline, CDR1 MNHEY and CDR2 SVGAGI. V lost 8 bases to trimming and J lost 3 bases, with 20 bases between them. CDR3: CASSTGAGGDYEQYF. In DNA form, the CDR3 reads TGTGCCAGCTCTACGGGCGCGGGCGGAGACTACGAGCAGTACTTC.

The V gene is TRBV28, the J gene TRBJ2-7; the D gene is possibly TRBD1 (6 bases). This CDR3 contains 15 residues. Per germline, CDR1 MDHEN and CDR2 SYDVKM. V was shortened by 6 bases and J by 1 base, with 16 bases between the two germline ends. The CDR3 region is CASSPQGTLSYEQYF. Written as DNA, the CDR3 is TGTGCCAGCAGCCCGCAGGGGACACTGTCCTACGAGCAGTACTTC.

V is TRBV19 and J is TRBJ1-5; unclear D gene. Looked up from germline, CDR1 is LNHDA and CDR2 is SQIVND (reference sequence). This CDR3 contains 14 residues. Trimming cost V 4 bases and J 3 bases, with 10 bases left between them. In DNA, the CDR3 is TGTGCCAGTAGTACCTGGCCTCCCAATCAGCCCCAGCATTTT. As protein: CASSTWPPNQPQHF.

Only a few counts were recorded for this clone. The chain couples TRBV19 to TRBJ1-1; D is unresolved. The germline V and J ends were trimmed by 3 bases and 1 base, with 6 bases remaining between them. CDR3 length: 13 amino acids. Germline assignment: CDR1 LNHDA and CDR2 SQIVND (reference sequence). The CDR3 sequence is CASSIGKNTEAFF. The CDR3, as DNA: TGTGCCAGTAGTATCGGGAAGAACACTGAAGCTTTCTTT.

This clone was counted between two and nine times. V gene TRBV6-1 combines with J gene TRBJ2-1, with D tentatively TRBD2 (5 bases). Trimming shortened V by 4 bases and J by 6 bases, and 16 bases separated the two germline ends. Germline V CDR1 and CDR2: MNHNS, SASEGT. The CDR3 has 15 residues. In nucleotides, the CDR3 is TGTGCCAGCAGTGGTTCGGACTCGTCATCCAATGAGCAGTTCTTC. Residues: CASSGSDSSSNEQFF.

This clone has more than one count but fewer than ten. The genes are TRBV6-4 and TRBJ2-2; weak D call: TRBD2 (5 bases). CDR3 length equals 14 residues. V was pared by 0 bases and J by 3 bases, with 5 bases between. CDR1 and CDR2 from the germline V gene are MRHNA and SNTAGT. The CDR3 sequence: CASSDSSDTGELFF. Here the CDR3 DNA reads TGTGCCAGCAGTGACTCTAGCGACACCGGGGAGCTGTTTTTT.

The J gene is TRBJ2-1, the V gene TRBV29-1; TRBD1 or TRBD2 may be the D gene (5 bases each). Germline V CDR1 and CDR2: SQVTM, ANQGSEA. Trimming stripped 8 bases from V and 7 bases from J, with 24 bases between. This CDR3 contains 15 residues. The CDR3 is CSICTGTPSPNEQFF. Written as DNA, the CDR3 is TGCAGCATCTGCACTGGGACCCCGTCGCCAAATGAGCAGTTCTTC.

The chain has TRBV11-2 and TRBJ2-3; D not resolved. The germline V gene has CDR1 SGHAT and CDR2 FQNNGV. The CDR3 has 11 amino acids. V dropped 5 bases and J dropped 7 bases, with 7 bases sitting between them. The CDR3 nucleotides are TGTGCCAGCAGCACGGCGAATACGCAGTATTTT. As protein: CASSTANTQYF.

The chain recombines TRBV5-8 with TRBJ2-3; D is perhaps TRBD2 (5 bases). Deletions cut 4 bases from V and 8 bases from J, with 14 bases between. There are 13 residues in the CDR3. The V gene's germline CDR1 is SGHTS and CDR2 YDEGEE. As DNA, the CDR3 is TGTGCCAGCAGCCGGACCGCCGGAGGTACGCAGTATTTT. Protein: CASSRTAGGTQYF.

The rearrangement joins TRBV27 to TRBJ2-1; D is ambiguous. The CDR3 totals 13 residues. The germline V and J ends were trimmed by 1 base and 4 bases, with 5 bases remaining between them. The germline V gene has CDR1 MNHEY and CDR2 SMNVEV (reference sequence). CDR3 nucleotides: TGTGCCAGCAGTTTATTCCGGTACAATGAGCAGTTCTTC. Translating it yields CASSLFRYNEQFF.

The sample holds one count of this clone. The V and J genes are TRBV16 and TRBJ2-1, with D perhaps TRBD2 (5 bases). The CDR3 is 11 residues long. Germline CDR1 KGHSY, CDR2 FQNENV. V lost 5 bases and J 13 bases, leaving 12 bases between the germline ends. DNA of the CDR3: TGTGCCAGCAGCAACGAGGGCCACCAGTTCTTC. Translating gives CASSNEGHQFF.

The rearrangement links TRBV6-1 to TRBJ2-2; TRBD2 matches at 9 bases. The germline V gene has CDR1 MNHNS and CDR2 SASEGT. The CDR3 is 15 residues long. The J segment lost 6 bases and the V segment lost 1 base, leaving 3 bases of the junction unmatched. CDR3 sequence (DNA): TGTGCCAGCAGTGAAGGGACTAGCGATTCCGGGGAGCTGTTTTTT. It is translated as CASSEGTSDSGELFF.

With respect to this clone: A junction end diverges from the germline sequence, so it may reflect a read error. The chain carries TRBV7-7 and TRBJ2-7; the match to TRBD1 covers 11 bases. The CDR3 consists of 15 residues. Germline-derived CDR1 and CDR2 are SSHAT and FNYEAQ (reference sequence). The CDR3 sequence: CASSLGTGGAHEQYF. The CDR3 DNA reads as TGTGCTAGCAGCTTGGGGACAGGGGGGGCACACGAGCAGTACTTC.

This chain links TRBV27 with TRBJ1-1; 11 bases map to TRBD1. With 8 bases clipped from V and 4 bases from J, the junction kept 3 bases outside the gene matches. Per the germline V gene, CDR1 is MNHEY and CDR2 is SMNVEV (reference sequence). The CDR3 sequence is 13 residues long. CDR3 sequence (DNA): TGTGCCAGCGTCGGACAGGGGGCCACTGAAGCTTTCTTT. Translation gives CASVGQGATEAFF.

The chain couples TRBV6-1 to TRBJ1-3; D is unresolved. Germline assignment: CDR1 MNHNS and CDR2 SASEGT. The length of the CDR3 is 15 residues. The V end lost 1 base, the J end lost 0 bases, and 7 bases lay between the germline ends. The CDR3 sequence is CASSEVLFSGNTIYF. The CDR3 nucleotides are TGTGCCAGCAGTGAAGTCCTTTTCTCTGGAAACACCATATATTTT.